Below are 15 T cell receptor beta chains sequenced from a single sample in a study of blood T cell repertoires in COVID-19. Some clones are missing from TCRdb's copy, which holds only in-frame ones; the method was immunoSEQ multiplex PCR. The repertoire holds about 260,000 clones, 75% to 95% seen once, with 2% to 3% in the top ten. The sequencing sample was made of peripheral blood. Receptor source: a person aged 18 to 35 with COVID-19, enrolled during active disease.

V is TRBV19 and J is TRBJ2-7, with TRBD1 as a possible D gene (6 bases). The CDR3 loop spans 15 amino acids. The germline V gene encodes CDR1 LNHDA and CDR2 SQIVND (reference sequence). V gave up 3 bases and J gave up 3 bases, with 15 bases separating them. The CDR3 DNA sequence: TGTGCCAGTAGTATGGGTCAGGGGATCATCTACGAGCAGTACTTC. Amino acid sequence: CASSMGQGIIYEQYF.

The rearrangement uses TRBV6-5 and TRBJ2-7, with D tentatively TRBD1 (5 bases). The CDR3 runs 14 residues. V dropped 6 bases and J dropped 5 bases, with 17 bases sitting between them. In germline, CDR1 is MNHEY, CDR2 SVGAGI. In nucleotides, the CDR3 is TGTGCCAGCAGCGAGCAGGGTCCAAACAACGAGCAGTACTTC. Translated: CASSEQGPNNEQYF.

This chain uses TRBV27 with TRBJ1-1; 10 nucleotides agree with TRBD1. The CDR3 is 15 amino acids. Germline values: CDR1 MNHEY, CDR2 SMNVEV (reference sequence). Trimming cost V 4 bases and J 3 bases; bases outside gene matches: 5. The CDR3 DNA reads TGTGCCAGCAGTTCCGACAGGGGGCCGGACACTGAAGCTTTCTTT. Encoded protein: CASSSDRGPDTEAFF.

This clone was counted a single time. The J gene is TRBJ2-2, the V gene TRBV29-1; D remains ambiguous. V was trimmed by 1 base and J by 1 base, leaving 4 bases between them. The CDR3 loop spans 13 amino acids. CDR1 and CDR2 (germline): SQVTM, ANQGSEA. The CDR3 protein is CSVEVVNTGELFF. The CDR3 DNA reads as TGCAGCGTTGAAGTCGTGAACACCGGGGAGCTGTTTTTT.

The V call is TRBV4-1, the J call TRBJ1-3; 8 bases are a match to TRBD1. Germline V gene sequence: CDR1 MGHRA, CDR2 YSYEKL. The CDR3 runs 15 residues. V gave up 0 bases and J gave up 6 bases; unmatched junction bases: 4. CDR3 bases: TGCGCCAGCAGCCAAGAGGACAGGGACGAAAACACCATATATTTT. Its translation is CASSQEDRDENTIYF.

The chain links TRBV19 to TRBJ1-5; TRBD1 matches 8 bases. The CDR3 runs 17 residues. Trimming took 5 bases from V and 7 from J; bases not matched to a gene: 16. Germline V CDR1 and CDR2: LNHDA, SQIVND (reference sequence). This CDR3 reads CASSQSYDRGGGQPQHF. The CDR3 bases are TGTGCCAGTAGTCAATCCTACGACAGGGGAGGAGGACAGCCCCAGCATTTT. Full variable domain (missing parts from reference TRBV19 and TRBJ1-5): DGGITQSPKYLFRKEGQNVTLSCEQNLNHDAMYWYRQDPGQGLRLIYYSQIVNDFQKGDIAEGYSVSREKKESFPLTVTSAQKNPTAFYLCASSQSYDRGGGQPQHFGDGTRLSIL.

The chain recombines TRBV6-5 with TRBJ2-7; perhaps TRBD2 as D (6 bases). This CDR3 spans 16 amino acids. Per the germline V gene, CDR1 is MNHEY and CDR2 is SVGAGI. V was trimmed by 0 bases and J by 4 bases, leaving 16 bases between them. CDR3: CASSYSQAGSKYEQYF. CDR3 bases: TGTGCCAGCAGTTACTCGCAGGCGGGAAGTAAGTACGAGCAGTACTTC.

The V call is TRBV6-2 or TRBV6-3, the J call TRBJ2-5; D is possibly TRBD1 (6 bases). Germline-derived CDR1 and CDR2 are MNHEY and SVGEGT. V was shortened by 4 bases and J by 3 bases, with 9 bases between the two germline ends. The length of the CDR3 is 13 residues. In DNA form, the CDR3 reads TGTGCCAGCAGTTTGGACAGTAAAGAGACCCAGTACTTC. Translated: CASSLDSKETQYF.

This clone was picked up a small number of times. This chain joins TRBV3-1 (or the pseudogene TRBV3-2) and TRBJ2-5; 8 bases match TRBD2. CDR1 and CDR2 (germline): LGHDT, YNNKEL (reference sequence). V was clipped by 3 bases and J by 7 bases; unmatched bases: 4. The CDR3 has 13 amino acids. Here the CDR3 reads CASSQRGEGTQYF. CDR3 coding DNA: TGTGCCAGCAGCCAGCGGGGGGAAGGGACCCAGTACTTC.

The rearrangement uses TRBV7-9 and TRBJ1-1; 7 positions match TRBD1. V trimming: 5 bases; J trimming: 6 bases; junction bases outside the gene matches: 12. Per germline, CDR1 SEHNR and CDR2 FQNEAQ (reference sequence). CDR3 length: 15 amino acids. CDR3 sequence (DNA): TGTGCCAGCAGCCCCACCTTAAAAGACAGGGCTGAAGCTTTCTTT. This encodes CASSPTLKDRAEAFF.

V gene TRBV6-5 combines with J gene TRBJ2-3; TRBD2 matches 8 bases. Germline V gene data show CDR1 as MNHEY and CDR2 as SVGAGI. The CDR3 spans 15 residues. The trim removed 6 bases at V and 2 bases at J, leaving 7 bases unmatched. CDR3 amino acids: CASSHTSGHTDTQYF. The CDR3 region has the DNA TGTGCCAGCAGCCACACTAGCGGACACACAGATACGCAGTATTTT.

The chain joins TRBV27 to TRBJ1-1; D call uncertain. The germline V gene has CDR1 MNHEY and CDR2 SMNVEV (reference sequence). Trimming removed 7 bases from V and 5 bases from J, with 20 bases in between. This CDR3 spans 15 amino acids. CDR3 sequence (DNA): TGTGCCAGCACCGACGGGTCTCCCCGCAGAACTGAAGCTTTCTTT. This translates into CASTDGSPRRTEAFF.

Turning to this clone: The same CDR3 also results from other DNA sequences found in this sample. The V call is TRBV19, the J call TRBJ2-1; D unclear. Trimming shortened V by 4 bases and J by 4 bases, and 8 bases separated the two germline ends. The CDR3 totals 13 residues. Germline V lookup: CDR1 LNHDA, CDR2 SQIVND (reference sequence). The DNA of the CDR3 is TGTGCCAGTAGTACTACCGGTTACAATGAGCAGTTCTTC. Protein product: CASSTTGYNEQFF.

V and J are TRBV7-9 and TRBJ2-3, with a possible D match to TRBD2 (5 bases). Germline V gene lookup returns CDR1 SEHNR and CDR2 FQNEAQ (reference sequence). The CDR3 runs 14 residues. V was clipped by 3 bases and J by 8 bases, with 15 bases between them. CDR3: CASSFEGPEGTQYF. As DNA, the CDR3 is TGTGCCAGCAGCTTTGAGGGCCCCGAGGGTACGCAGTATTTT.

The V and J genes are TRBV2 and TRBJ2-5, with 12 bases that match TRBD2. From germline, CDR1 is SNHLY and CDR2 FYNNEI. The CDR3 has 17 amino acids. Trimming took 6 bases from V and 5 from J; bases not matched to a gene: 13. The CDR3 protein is CASRLTSGSRVGETQYF. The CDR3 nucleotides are TGTGCCAGCAGGTTGACTAGCGGGAGCAGGGTAGGGGAGACCCAGTACTTC.